This TCR beta chain was obtained from a study of CD8 T cells in ankylosing spondylitis. Germline V gene data show CDR1 as DFQATT and CDR2 as SNEGSKA (reference sequence). Trimming stripped 4 bases from V and 3 bases from J, with 10 bases between. This CDR3 has 13 residues. TCRdb processed the 5' RACE reads anew with MiXCR; each CDR3 protein has one entry. The sample includes 750,000 to 850,000 distinct CDR3 sequences, about 10% seen only once; the top ten take approximately 0.51%. This clonotype was recorded many times. Its target is not known. Study-level findings and limits: Relatively rare in peripheral blood, disease-linked clones were also CD8+. There was reportedly significant enrichment of clones that were disease-linked in matched ankylosing spondylitis synovial fluid. Within ankylosing spondylitis blood, a TCR beta motif made up of several highly homologous variants appeared to be characteristic. Previous work reported some of these motif variants in the synovial fluid and blood of reactive arthritis.

This clonotype was sampled from a male donor with ankylosing spondylitis. The specimen sequenced was blood, either unsorted or a sorted T cell fraction (not recorded which). V is TRBV20-1 and J is TRBJ2-1; no definite D call. CDR3 sequence: CSATREVYNEQFF. CDR3 in DNA: TGCAGTGCTACACGAGAGGTCTACAATGAGCAGTTCTTC.